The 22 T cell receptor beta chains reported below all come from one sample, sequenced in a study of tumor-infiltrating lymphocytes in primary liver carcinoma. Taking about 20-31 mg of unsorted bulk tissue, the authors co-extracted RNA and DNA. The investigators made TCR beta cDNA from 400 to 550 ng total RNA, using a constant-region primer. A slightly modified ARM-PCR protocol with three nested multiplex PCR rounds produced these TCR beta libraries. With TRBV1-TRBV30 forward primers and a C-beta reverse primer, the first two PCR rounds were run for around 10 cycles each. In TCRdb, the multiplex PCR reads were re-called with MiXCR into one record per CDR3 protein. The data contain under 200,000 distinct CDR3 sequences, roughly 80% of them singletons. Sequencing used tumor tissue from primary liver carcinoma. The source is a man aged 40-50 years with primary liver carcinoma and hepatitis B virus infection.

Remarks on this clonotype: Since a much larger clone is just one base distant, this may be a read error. DNA of the CDR3: TGTGCCAACAGCGTAGATGGACAGCCGATCACTGAAGCTTTCTTT. Residues: CANSVDGQPITEAFF. The chain recombines TRBV9 with TRBJ1-1; D is perhaps TRBD1 (6 bases). This CDR3 comprises 15 residues. The germline CDR1 and CDR2 sequences are SGDLS and YYNGEE.

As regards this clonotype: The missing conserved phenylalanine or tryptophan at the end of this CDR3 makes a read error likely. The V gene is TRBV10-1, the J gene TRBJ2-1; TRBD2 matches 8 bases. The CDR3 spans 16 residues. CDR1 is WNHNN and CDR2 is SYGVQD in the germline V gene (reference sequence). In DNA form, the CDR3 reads TGTGCCAGCAGTGGTTCCCCCCCGGGAGGGCACAATGAGCAGTTCCTC. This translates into CASSGSPPGGHNEQFL.

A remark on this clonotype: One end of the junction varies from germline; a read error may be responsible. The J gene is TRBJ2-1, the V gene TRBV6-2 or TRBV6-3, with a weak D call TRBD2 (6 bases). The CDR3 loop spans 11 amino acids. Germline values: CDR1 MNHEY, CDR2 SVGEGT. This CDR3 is CASSWGDEEFF. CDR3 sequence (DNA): TGTGCCAGCAGTTGGGGGGATGAGGAGTTCTTC.

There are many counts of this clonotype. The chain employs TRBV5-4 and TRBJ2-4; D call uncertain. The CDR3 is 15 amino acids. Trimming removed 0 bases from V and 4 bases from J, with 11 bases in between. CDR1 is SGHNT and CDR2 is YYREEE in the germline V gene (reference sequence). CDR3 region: CASSLEAGGKNIQYF. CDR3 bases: TGTGCCAGCAGCTTGGAGGCAGGCGGAAAAAACATTCAGTACTTC.

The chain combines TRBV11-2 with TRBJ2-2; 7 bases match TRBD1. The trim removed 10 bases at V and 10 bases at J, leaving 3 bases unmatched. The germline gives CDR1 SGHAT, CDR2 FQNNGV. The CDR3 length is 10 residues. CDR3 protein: CANGTVELFF. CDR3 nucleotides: TGTGCCAACGGGACAGTGGAGCTGTTTTTT.

CDR3 residues: CSSYLGTSGSQQFF. The CDR3 DNA sequence: TGCAGCTCCTATCTTGGGACTAGCGGGAGCCAGCAGTTCTTC. The rearrangement joins TRBV29-1 to TRBJ2-1, with TRBD2 matching over 14 bases. Trimming cost V 8 bases and J 11 bases; bases outside gene matches: 11. CDR3 size: 14 residues. Germline V lookup: CDR1 SQVTM, CDR2 ANQGSEA.

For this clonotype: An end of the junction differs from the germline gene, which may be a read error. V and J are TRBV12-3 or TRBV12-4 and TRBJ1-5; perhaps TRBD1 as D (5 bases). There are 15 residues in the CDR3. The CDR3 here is CASTRGTAINQPKHF. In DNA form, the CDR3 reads TGTGCCAGTACACGGGGCACCGCAATAAATCAGCCCAAGCATTTT.

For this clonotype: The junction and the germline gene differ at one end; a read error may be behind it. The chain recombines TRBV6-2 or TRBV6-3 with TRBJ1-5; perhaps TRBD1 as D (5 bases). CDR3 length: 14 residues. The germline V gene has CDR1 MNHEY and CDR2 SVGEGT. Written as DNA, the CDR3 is TGTACCAGCACCCTGGTGAAAGGGGACCAGCTCCAGCATTTT. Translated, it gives CTSTLVKGDQLQHF.

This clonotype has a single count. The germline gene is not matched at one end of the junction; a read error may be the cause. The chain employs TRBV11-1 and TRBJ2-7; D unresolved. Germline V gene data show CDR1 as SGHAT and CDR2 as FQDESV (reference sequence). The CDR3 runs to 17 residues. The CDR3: CASNLGPADESSYEQYF. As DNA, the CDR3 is TGTGCTAGCAACTTAGGGCCGGCGGATGAAAGCTCCTACGAGCAGTACTTC. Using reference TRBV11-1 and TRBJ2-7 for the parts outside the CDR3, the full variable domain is EAEVAQSPRYKITEKSQAVAFWCDPISGHATLYWYRQILGQGPELLVQFQDESVVDDSQLPKDRFSAERLKGVDSTLKIQPAELGDSAMYLCASNLGPADESSYEQYFGPGTRLTVT.

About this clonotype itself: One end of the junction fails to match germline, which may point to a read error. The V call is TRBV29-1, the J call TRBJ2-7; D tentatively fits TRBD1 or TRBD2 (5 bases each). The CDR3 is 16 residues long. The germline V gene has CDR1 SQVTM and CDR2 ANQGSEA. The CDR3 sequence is CSAMVSGTGTPYEQYF. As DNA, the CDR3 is TGTAGCGCCATGGTATCTGGGACCGGCACTCCCTACGAGCAGTACTTC.

The CDR3 region has the DNA TGTGCCAGCTCACCTGGCGCCGATGAGACCCAGTACTTC. Residues: CASSPGADETQYF. The chain has TRBV18 and TRBJ2-5; D unresolved. Per germline, CDR1 KGHSH and CDR2 LQKENI. V was clipped by 3 bases and J by 5 bases, with 10 bases between them. This CDR3 is 13 amino acids long.

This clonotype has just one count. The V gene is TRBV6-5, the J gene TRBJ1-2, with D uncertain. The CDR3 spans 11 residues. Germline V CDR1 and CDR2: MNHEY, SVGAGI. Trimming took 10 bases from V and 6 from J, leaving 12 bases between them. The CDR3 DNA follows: TGTGCCATCGCAGGAGACCATGGCTACACCTTC. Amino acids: CAIAGDHGYTF.

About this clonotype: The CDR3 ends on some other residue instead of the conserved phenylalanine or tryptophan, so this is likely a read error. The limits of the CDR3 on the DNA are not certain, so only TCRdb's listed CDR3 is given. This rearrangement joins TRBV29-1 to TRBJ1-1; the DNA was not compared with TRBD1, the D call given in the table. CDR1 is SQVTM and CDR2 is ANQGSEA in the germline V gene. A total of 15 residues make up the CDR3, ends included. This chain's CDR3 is CSGGQEGYQNTEASY.

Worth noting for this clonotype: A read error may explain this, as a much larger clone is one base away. In nucleotides, the CDR3 is TGTGCCAGCAATTCTACTAGCGGCCCAAGGAATGAGCAGTTCTTC. Translating it yields CASNSTSGPRNEQFF. This chain joins TRBV28 and TRBJ2-1; TRBD2 matches 8 bases. Germline CDR1 and CDR2: MDHEN and SYDVKM. J lost 7 bases, V lost 7 bases, and 12 bases had no gene match. The CDR3 totals 15 residues.

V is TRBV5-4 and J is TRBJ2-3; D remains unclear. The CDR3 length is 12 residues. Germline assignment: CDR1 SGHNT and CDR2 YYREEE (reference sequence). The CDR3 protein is CVSSLVPDTQYF. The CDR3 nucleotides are TGTGTGAGCAGCTTGGTTCCAGATACGCAGTATTTT.

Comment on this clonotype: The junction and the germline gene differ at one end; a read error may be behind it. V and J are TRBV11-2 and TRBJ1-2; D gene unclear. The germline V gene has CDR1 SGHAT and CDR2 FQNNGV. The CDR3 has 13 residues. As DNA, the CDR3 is TGTGTCAGCAGCTTAGATCCGGGAGGAGGCTATACCTTC. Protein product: CVSSLDPGGGYTF.

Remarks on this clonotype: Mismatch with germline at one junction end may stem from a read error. The DNA for the CDR3 is TGCGCCAGCAGCCATCTAGGGACTAGCGGGCGCTACATTGAGCAGTTCTTC. The encoded protein is CASSHLGTSGRYIEQFF. This rearrangement joins TRBV4-3 to TRBJ2-1, with TRBD2 matching 12 bases. The germline V gene has CDR1 LGHNA and CDR2 YSLEER. There are 17 residues in the CDR3.

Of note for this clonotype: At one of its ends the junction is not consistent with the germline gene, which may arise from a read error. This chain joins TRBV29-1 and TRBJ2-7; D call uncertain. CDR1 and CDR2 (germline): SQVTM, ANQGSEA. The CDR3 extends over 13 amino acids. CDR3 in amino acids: CSVLDRNSYEQYF. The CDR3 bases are TGCAGCGTTCTCGACCGAAACTCCTACGAGCAATACTTC.

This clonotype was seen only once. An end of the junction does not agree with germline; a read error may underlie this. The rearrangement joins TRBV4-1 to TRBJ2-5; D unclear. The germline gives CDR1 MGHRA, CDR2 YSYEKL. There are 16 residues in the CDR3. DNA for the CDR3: TGCGCCAGCAGCGAAGATTGGGGAACTCATCAAGAGACCCAGTACTTC. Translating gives CASSEDWGTHQETQYF.

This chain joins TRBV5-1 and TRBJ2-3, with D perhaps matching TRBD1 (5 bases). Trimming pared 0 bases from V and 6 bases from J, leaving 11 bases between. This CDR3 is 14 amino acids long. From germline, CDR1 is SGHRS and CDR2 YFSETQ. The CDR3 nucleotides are TGCGCCAGCAGCTTGGATGGACAAGATGATACGCAGTATTTT. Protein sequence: CASSLDGQDDTQYF.

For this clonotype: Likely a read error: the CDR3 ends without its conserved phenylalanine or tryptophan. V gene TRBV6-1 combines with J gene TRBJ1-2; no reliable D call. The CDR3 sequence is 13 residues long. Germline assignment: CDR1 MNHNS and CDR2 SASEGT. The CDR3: CASSEIPNYGYTL. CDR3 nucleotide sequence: TGTGCCAGCAGTGAAATTCCAAACTATGGTTACACCTTA.

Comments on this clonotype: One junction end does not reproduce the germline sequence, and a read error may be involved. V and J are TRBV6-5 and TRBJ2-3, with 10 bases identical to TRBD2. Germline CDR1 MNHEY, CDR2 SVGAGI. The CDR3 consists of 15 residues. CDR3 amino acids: CASNPGLAVTDTQNF. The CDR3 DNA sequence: TGTGCCAGCAACCCTGGACTAGCGGTAACAGATACGCAGAATTTT.